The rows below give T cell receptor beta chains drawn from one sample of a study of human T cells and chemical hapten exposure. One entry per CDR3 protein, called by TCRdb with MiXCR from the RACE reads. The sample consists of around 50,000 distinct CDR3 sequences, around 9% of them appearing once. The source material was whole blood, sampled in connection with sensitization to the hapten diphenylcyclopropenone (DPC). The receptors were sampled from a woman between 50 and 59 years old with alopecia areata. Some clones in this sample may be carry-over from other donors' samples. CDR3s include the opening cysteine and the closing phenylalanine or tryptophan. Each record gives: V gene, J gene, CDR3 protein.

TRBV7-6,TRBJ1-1,CASSLGTINTEAFF
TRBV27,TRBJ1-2,CASRIRTDPTYGYTF
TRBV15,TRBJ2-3,CATSRDRAGGTDTQYF
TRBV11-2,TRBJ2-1,CASSLSPNNEQFF
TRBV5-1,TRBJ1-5,CASSWGPDQPQHF
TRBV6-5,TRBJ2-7,CASSYGEGNYEQYF
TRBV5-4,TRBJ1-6,CASSFRDRGSPLHF
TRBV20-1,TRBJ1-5,CSAEPGRINQPQHF
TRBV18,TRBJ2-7,CASSPLGQGREQYF
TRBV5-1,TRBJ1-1,CASSNDGNTEAFF
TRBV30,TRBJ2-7,CAWSQNSGAEQYF
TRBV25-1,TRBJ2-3,CASSVGLADTQYF
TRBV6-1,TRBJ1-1,CASREDGNTEAFF
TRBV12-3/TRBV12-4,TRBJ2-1,CASSKVGRNEQFF
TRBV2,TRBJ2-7,CASLGRWDEQYF
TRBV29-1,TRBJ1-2,CSGGGEQYGYTF
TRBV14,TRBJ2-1,CASSQVEGLAIPYNEQFF
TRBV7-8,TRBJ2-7,CASSALTGAEQYF
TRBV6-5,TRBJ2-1,CASSVAGGPHSYNEQFF
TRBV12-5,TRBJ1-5,CASGLGRTSNQPQHF
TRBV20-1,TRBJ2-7,CSASDRSSYEQYF
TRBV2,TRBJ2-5,CASSAEGTQYF
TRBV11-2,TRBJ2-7,CASSLDLSYEQYF
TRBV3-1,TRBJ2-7,CASSAPGGEQYF
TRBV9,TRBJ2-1,CASSVGTSGNNYNEQFF
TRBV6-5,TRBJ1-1,CASSYSIRNTEAFF
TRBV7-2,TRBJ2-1,CASRSRSGDNEQFF